Listed here are 4 T cell receptor beta chains from one sample, sequenced in a study of beta chain features in type 1 diabetes. Expressed TCRB transcripts were sequenced because the entire RNA isolate underwent reverse transcription. Only in-frame clones appear in the TCRdb table, and some are missing; sequencing was by immunoSEQ multiplex PCR. The data hold 850,000 to 900,000 clones, with roughly 17% observed a single time. Specimen: naive CD4+ T cells from blood. The receptors come from a woman younger than 30 in good health.

This clone was seen only a few times. V gene TRBV5-1 combines with J gene TRBJ2-5, with 8 bases aligning to TRBD1. Germline V gene lookup returns CDR1 SGHRS and CDR2 YFSETQ. V lost 5 bases and J lost 5; bases outside the gene matches: 8. This CDR3 is 14 amino acids long. Written as DNA, the CDR3 is TGCGCCAGCAGAGAGGGACAGGTGGCGGAGACCCAGTACTTC. Encoded protein: CASREGQVAETQYF.

This chain joins TRBV6-5 and TRBJ2-3; TRBD1 or TRBD2 may be the D gene (5 bases each). The CDR3 runs to 15 residues. CDR1 and CDR2 (germline): MNHEY, SVGAGI. V was shortened by 2 bases and J by 2 bases, with 11 bases between the two germline ends. DNA for the CDR3: TGTGCCAGCAGTTACGGGGTGGGGGTCACAGATACGCAGTATTTT. This translates into CASSYGVGVTDTQYF.

This clone was seen a few times. The chain joins TRBV2 to TRBJ2-1, with no clear D. The CDR3 covers 11 residues. The V end was cut by 7 bases, the J end by 7 bases, with 8 bases between. Germline V CDR1 and CDR2: SNHLY, FYNNEI. The CDR3 region is CASKTRNEQFF. DNA of the CDR3: TGTGCCAGCAAAACCAGAAATGAGCAGTTCTTC.

The chain has TRBV29-1 and TRBJ2-1; 11 positions agree with TRBD2. CDR1 is SQVTM, CDR2 ANQGSEA, per germline. The CDR3 has 16 residues. J lost 2 bases, V lost 6 bases, and 9 bases had no gene match. The CDR3: CSVTVIAGGTYNEQFF. CDR3 in DNA: TGCAGCGTCACGGTAATAGCGGGAGGGACCTACAATGAGCAGTTCTTC.